Shown below are 2 T cell receptor beta chains from a single sample sequenced in a study of blood T cells in healthy people across ages. A second 7 to 11 cycle PCR used barcoded and J-beta primers. Via MiXCR, TCRdb re-called the 5' RACE reads, giving one row per CDR3 protein. The sample holds 800,000 or so distinct CDR3 sequences, 62% seen once. Material: blood. The receptors originated from a man younger than 45 in good health.

This chain connects TRBV10-3 to TRBJ2-3; D may be TRBD1 or TRBD2 (6 bases each). The length of the CDR3 is 16 residues. V was clipped by 11 bases and J by 3 bases, with 24 bases between them. Germline V lookup: CDR1 ENHRY, CDR2 SYGVKD. The CDR3 DNA reads TGTGCCGCCCGAGGGGGGCTAGTTGAATCGACAGATACGCAGTATTTT. Its translation is CAARGGLVESTDTQYF.

The V gene is TRBV4-2, the J gene TRBJ1-1, with a weak D call TRBD1 (6 bases). V was clipped by 1 base and J by 12 bases, with 24 bases between them. Germline V gene data show CDR1 as LGHNA and CDR2 as YNFKEQ. The CDR3 length is 16 residues. The CDR3 region is CASSQGIASHRVIPFF. The CDR3 coding sequence is TGTGCCAGCAGCCAAGGGATCGCGTCGCACAGGGTCATACCTTTCTTT.